The entry below describes one T cell receptor beta chain. The antigen it recognizes is unknown. Per-nucleotide qualities are absent, and no much larger clonotype sits a single base away. The CDR3 covers 15 residues, taking in both the cysteine and the phenylalanine. Left in the record is the CDR3 DNA by itself, 45 bases read in frame from the first base. The germline V and J ends show losses of 7 bases and 5 bases respectively, and no gene match explains 14 bases of the junction. CDR1 and CDR2 were assigned from the germline V gene as MNHEY and SVGAGI. The entry originates in a study of Tregs in tolerant kidney transplant recipients (dated by TCRdb to about 2019). Background on the whole study: Transplants used related donors with nonmyeloablative bone marrow transplantation; mixed chimerism was transient in the human trials. Before combined kidney and bone marrow transplantation, this study identified donor-specific regulatory T cells using TCRbeta sequencing and then followed those same cells after transplant. Results and caveats for the whole study, not just this receptor: Although technical replication error seemed to be minimal, the question of biological reproducibility was not addressed directly. The most biologically relevant and donor-specific TCRbeta repertoire appeared to be identified by expanding Tregs with activated donor B cells. PCR primers changed over time for some patients, so nucleotide-level comparison across those patients' samples was not possible. The study was constrained by small patient numbers, and validation of the findings is required in larger populations and under other immunosuppression protocols. Donor-specific Treg expansion exceeded global Treg expansion in tolerant patients, suggesting antigen-driven rather than nonspecific expansion.

For TCRbeta CDR3 sequencing, genomic DNA from the sorted cells was extracted using the QIAGEN DNeasy Blood and Tissue Kit. High-throughput TCRbeta CDR3 sequencing was carried out commercially through immunoSEQ, with PCR amplification with bias correction and internal controls included. The source study handled its data this way. Unique productive TCRbeta sequences were defined by CDR3 nucleotide sequence when primers matched and otherwise by CDR3 amino acid sequence together with Vbeta and Jbeta genes. As a correction for sorting error, sequences shared between sorted populations at a frequency ratio of 2:1 or less were discarded, and the remaining shared sequences were assigned to the higher population. A sequence counted as donor-reactive if, in CFSE-low cells, the sequence had a frequency of at least 0.01% and was expanded at least 5-fold compared with unstimulated cells. Repertoire divergence was quantified by Jensen-Shannon divergence calculated from the top 100 TCRbeta sequences ranked by frequency. When a sample had multiple sequencing runs, each run was corrected for sorting error separately and the runs were then pooled. Here the immuneACCESS table is served through TCRdb, limited to in-frame sequences with V and J called. Missing clones are a known gap in these copies; in checked studies unresolved V genes cover under half, and the rest lacks a known reason. That table is the source of V, J and clone size, and D and trimming were worked out from the DNA. This sample lists about 110,000 clones; around 91% were detected once. Of the sample, about 0.35% falls within the top ten clones.

Read against the paper, the sample's time point label means: blood sample drawn before combined kidney and bone marrow transplant. Unstimulated Tregs (CD4+CD25+CD127-), CD4+ non-Tregs (CD4+CD25-), CD4 and CD8 cells were FACS-sorted from thawed PBMCs. The patients were a few recipients of combined kidney and bone marrow transplants from the ITN036ST trial, and samples were available only from these trial subjects. Healthy control blood was separated into PBMCs by Ficoll density gradient and cryopreserved, and patient PBMCs were collected both before and after transplant. This TCR derives from a human donor who received a combined kidney and bone marrow transplant. Source: CD4+ T cells from blood, taken before the transplant. The chain links TRBV6-5 with TRBJ2-7; a stretch of 7 junction bases matches TRBD2. The DNA reads as follows: TGTGCCAGCACGCCTAGAGGTGGCGGGAGCCACGAGCAGTACTTC. This codes for CASTPRGGGSHEQYF.